The 8 T cell receptor beta chains below come from one sample, sequenced in a study of T cells in Graves' hyperthyroidism and ophthalmopathy. What was amplified from RNA transcripts were TCR beta CDR3 regions. TCR CDR3 regions were first amplified by RT-PCR with HTBI primers. In TCRdb, the multiplex PCR reads were re-called with MiXCR into one record per CDR3 protein. This sample has 350,000 or so distinct CDR3 sequences; around 20% occur once, and the top ten carry around half. Sequences were obtained from blood. The receptors were gathered from a woman aged 50 to 60 with Graves' hyperthyroidism.

A few counts support this clonotype. The V and J genes are TRBV5-1 and TRBJ2-1; 12 nucleotides align to TRBD2. The length of the CDR3 is 18 residues. Germline CDR1 is SGHRS and CDR2 is YFSETQ. V shed 5 bases and J 1 base; nucleotides not matched to a gene: 10. The CDR3: CASSLPGLAGISYNEQFF. The CDR3 DNA follows: TGCGCCAGCAGTCTTCCGGGACTAGCGGGTATATCCTACAATGAGCAGTTCTTC.

The table lists this clonotype with many counts. V is TRBV2 and J is TRBJ1-2, with 8 bases aligning to TRBD1. Germline V gene data show CDR1 as SNHLY and CDR2 as FYNNEI. The CDR3 spans 13 residues. J was trimmed by 8 bases and V by 4 bases; bases with no gene match: 6. CDR3 coding DNA: TGTGCCAGCAGTGTAAGGACAGGGCTCGGCTACACCTTC. It codes for CASSVRTGLGYTF.

Comment on this clonotype: Given a much more abundant clone one base away, this may be a read error. The chain couples TRBV18 to TRBJ2-1; 7 bases fit TRBD2. The V segment lost 0 bases and the J segment 10 bases; nucleotides outside the gene matches: 9. There are 15 residues in the CDR3. Per germline, CDR1 KGHSH and CDR2 LQKENI. The CDR3 nucleotides read TGTGCCAGCTCACCACCGGGGCGGGGGAACTACGAGCAGTTCTTC. It is translated as CASSPPGRGNYEQFF.

This chain uses TRBV29-1 with TRBJ2-7, with 7 positions matching TRBD2. The CDR3 extends over 13 amino acids. The V and J ends lost 3 bases and 7 bases, in that order; junction bases with no gene match: 9. The V gene's germline CDR1 is SQVTM and CDR2 ANQGSEA. The CDR3 DNA sequence: TGCAGCGTTGATGGGGGAGGGCCGTGGGAGCAGTACTTC. Translation: CSVDGGGPWEQYF.

This clonotype came up many times. This chain joins TRBV12-3 or TRBV12-4 and TRBJ2-4, with TRBD1 as a possible D gene (7 bases). V lost 5 bases and J 9 bases, leaving 17 bases between the germline ends. There are 14 residues in the CDR3. CDR3 nucleotide sequence: TGTGCCAGCAGTATGACAGGGCGGGGCGGCATTCAGTACTTC. Translation gives CASSMTGRGGIQYF.

This clonotype appeared many times. V is TRBV28 and J is TRBJ2-1, with 15 bases fitting TRBD2. V lost 4 bases, J lost 7 bases, and 8 bases stayed unmatched. Germline lookup yields CDR1 MDHEN and CDR2 SYDVKM. The CDR3 has 17 amino acids. CDR3 sequence reads: CASSSTLGLAGGNEQFF. The CDR3 bases are TGTGCCAGCAGTTCCACCCTGGGACTAGCGGGGGGTAATGAGCAGTTCTTC.

The CDR3 is CASSPHDRSYEQYF. The CDR3 coding sequence is TGTGCCAGCAGCCCACACGACAGGTCCTACGAGCAGTACTTC. V is TRBV28 and J is TRBJ2-7, with D perhaps TRBD1 (6 bases). CDR1 is MDHEN, CDR2 SYDVKM, per germline. V was clipped by 6 bases and J by 1 base, with 13 bases between them. The CDR3 sequence is 14 residues long.

This clonotype was detected ten times or more. V gene TRBV2 combines with J gene TRBJ2-1, with 10 bases matching TRBD2. CDR3 size: 14 residues. Germline V CDR1 and CDR2: SNHLY, FYNNEI. The V segment lost 5 bases and the J segment 2 bases; nucleotides outside the gene matches: 0. The DNA for the CDR3 is TGTGCCAGCAGTAGCGGGAGGGCCTACAATGAGCAGTTCTTC. It encodes CASSSGRAYNEQFF.